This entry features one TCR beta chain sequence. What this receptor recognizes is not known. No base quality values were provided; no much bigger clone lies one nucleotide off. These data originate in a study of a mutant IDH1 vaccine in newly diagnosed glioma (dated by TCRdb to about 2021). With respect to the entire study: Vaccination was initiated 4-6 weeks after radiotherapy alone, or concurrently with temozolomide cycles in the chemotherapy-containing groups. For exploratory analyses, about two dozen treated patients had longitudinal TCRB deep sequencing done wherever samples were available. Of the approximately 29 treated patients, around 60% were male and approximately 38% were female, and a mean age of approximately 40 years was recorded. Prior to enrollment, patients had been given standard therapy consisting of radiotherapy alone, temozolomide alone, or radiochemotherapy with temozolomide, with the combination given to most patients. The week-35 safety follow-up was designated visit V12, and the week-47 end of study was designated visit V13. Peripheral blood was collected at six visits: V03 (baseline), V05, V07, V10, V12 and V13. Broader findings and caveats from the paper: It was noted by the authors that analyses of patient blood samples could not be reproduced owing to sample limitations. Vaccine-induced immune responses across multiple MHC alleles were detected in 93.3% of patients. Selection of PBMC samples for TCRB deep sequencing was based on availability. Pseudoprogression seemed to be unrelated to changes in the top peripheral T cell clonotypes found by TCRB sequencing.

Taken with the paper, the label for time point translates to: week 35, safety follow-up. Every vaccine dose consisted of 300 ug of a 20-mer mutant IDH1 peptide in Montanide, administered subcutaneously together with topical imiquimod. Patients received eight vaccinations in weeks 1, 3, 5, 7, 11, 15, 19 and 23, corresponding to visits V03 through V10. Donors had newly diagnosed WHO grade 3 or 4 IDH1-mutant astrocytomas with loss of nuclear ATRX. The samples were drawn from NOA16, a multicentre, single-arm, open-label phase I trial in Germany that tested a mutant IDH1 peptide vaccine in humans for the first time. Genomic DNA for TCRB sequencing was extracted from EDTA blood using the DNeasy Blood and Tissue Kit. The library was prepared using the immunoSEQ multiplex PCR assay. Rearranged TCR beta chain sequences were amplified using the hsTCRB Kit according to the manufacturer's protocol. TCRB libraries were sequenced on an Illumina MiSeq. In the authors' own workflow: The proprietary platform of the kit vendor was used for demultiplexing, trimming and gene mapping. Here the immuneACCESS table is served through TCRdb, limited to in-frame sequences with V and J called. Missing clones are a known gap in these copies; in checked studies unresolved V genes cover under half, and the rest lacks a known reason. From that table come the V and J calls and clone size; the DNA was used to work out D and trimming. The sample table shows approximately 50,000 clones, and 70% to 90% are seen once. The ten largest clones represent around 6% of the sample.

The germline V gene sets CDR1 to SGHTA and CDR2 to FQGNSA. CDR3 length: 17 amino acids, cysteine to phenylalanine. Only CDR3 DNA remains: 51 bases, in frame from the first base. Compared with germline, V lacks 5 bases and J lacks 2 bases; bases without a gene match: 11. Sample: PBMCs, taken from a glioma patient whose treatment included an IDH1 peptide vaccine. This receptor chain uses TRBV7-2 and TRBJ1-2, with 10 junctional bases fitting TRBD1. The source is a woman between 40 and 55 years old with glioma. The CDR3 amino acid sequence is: CASSRGGTGAKNYGYTF. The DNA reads TGTGCCAGCAGCCGGGGTGGGACAGGGGCAAAAAACTATGGCTACACCTTC.